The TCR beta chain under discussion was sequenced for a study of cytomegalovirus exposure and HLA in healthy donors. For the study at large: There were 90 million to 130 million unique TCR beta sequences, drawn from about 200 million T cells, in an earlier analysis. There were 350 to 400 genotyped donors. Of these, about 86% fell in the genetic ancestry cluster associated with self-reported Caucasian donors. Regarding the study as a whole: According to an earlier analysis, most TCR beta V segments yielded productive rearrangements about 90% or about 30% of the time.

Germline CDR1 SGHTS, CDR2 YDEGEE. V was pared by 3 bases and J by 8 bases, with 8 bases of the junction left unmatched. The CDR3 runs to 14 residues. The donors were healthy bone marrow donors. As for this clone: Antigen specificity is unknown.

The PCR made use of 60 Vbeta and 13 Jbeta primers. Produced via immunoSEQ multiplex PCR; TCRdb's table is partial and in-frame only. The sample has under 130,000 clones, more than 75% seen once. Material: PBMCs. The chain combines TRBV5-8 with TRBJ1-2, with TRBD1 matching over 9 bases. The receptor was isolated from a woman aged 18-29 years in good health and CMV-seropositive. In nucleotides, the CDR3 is TGTGCCAGCAGCTGGAAGGGACAGGGAGGAGGCTACACCTTC. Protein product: CASSWKGQGGGYTF.